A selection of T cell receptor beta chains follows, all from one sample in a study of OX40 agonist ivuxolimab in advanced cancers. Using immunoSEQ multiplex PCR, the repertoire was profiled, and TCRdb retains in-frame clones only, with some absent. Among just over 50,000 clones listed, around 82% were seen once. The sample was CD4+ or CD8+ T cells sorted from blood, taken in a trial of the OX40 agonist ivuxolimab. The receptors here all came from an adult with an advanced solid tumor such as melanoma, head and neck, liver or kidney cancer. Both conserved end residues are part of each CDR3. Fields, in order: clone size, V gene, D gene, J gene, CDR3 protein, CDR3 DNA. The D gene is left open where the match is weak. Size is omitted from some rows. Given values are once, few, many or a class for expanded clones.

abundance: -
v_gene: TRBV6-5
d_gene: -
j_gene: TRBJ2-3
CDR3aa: CASSYSILAHTDTQYF
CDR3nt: TGTGCCAGCAGTTACTCTATCCTAGCGCACACAGATACGCAGTATTTT

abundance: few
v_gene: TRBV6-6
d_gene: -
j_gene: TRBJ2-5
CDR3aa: CATSTGYETQYF
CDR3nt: TGTGCCACCTCTACAGGGTACGAGACCCAGTACTTC

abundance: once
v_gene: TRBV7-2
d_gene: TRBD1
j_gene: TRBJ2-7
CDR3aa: CASSPGRGQTSYEQYF
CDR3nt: TGTGCCAGCAGTCCAGGAAGGGGACAGACCTCCTACGAGCAGTACTTC

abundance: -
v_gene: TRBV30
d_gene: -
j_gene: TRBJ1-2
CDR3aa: CAWSVLGGLNYGYTF
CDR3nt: TGTGCCTGGAGTGTTCTTGGTGGTTTAAACTATGGCTACACCTTC

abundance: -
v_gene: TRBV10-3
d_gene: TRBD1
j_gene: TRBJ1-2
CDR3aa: CAISESAGGKYGYTF
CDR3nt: TGTGCCATCAGTGAGTCGGCAGGGGGGAAGTATGGCTACACCTTC

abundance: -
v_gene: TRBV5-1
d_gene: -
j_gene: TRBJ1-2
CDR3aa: CASSLMSDGYTF
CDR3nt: TGCGCCAGCAGCTTGATGTCGGATGGCTACACCTTC

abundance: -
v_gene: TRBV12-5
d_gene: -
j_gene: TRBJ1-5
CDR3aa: CASGLTENQPQHF
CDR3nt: TGTGCTAGTGGCCTGACAGAAAATCAGCCCCAGCATTTT

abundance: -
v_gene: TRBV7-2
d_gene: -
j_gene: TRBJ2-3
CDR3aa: CASSSSRDTQYF
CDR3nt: TGTGCCAGCTCCTCCTCGAGAGATACGCAGTATTTT

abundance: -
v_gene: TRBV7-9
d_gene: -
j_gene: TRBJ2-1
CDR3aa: CASRPDTSRRGVEQFF
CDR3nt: TGTGCCAGCAGACCTGATACTAGCCGGAGAGGTGTTGAGCAGTTCTTC

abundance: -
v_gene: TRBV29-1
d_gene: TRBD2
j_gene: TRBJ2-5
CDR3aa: CSVDPPGLAARYF
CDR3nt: TGCAGCGTTGACCCCCCGGGACTAGCGGCAAGGTACTTC

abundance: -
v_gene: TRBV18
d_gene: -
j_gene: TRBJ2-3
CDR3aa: CASSPNRQGAQYF
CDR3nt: TGTGCCAGCTCACCAAATAGGCAGGGTGCGCAGTATTTT

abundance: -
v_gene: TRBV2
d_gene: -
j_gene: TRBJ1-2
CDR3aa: CASKRQDGGYTF
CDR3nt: TGTGCCAGCAAACGACAGGACGGTGGCTACACCTTC

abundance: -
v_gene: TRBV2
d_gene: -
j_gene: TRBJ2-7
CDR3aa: CASSEDRGVYSEQYF
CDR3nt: TGTGCCAGCAGTGAAGATAGAGGGGTGTATAGCGAGCAGTACTTC

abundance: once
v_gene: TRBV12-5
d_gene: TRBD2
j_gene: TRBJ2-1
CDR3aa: CASGLVVPSGIHEQFF
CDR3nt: TGTGCTAGTGGTTTGGTAGTACCTAGCGGGATACATGAGCAGTTCTTC

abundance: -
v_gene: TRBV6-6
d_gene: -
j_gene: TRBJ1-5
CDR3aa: CASTTGFYSNQPQHF
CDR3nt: TGTGCCAGCACCACAGGGTTTTATAGCAATCAGCCCCAGCATTTT

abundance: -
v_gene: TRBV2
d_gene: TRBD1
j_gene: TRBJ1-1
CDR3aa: CASSQRQGNTEAFF
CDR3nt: TGTGCCAGCTCCCAAAGACAGGGGAACACTGAAGCTTTCTTT

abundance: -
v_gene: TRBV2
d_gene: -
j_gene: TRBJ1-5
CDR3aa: CASSGQPNQPQHF
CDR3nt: TGTGCCAGCAGTGGGCAGCCCAATCAGCCCCAGCATTTT

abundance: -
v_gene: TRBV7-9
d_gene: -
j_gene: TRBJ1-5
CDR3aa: CASSLVGIGQPQHF
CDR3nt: TGTGCCAGCAGCTTAGTAGGAATCGGTCAGCCCCAGCATTTT

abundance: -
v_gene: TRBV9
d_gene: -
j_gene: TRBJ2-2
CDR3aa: CASSEGPFGTGELFF
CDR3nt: TGTGCCAGCAGCGAAGGTCCATTTGGGACCGGGGAGCTGTTTTTT

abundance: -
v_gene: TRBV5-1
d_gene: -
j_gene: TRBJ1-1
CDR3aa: CATGREMNTEAFF
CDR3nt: TGCGCCACCGGCAGGGAAATGAACACTGAAGCTTTCTTT

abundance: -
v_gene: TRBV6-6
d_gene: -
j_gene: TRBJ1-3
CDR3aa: CASSYSIGTGNTIYF
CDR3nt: TGTGCCAGCAGTTACTCGATCGGGACTGGAAACACCATATATTTT

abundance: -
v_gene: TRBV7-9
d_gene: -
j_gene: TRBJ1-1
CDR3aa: CASSLATGIEAFF
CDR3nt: TGTGCCAGCAGCTTAGCTACAGGGATTGAAGCTTTCTTT

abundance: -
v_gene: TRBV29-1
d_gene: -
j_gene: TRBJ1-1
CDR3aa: CSVEWGAEAFF
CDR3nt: TGCAGCGTTGAATGGGGGGCTGAAGCTTTCTTT

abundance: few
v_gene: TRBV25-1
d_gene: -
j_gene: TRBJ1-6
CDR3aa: CASSPTGYNSPLHF
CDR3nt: TGTGCCAGCAGCCCGACAGGCTATAATTCACCCCTCCACTTT

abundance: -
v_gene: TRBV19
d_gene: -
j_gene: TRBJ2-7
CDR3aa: CASSIARTTPYEQYF
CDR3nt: TGTGCCAGTAGTATAGCACGGACAACCCCCTACGAGCAGTACTTC

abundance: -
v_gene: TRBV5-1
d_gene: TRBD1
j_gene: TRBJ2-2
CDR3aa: CASSPDRSNTGELFF
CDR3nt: TGCGCCAGCAGCCCGGACAGGTCGAACACCGGGGAGCTGTTTTTT

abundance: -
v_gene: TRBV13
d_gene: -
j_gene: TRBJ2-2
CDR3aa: CASSSQGIGELFF
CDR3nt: TGTGCCAGCAGTTCACAGGGAATCGGGGAGCTGTTTTTT

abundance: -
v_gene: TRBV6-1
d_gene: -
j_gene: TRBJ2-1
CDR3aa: CASSELGREQFF
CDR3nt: TGTGCCAGCAGTGAACTAGGGAGGGAGCAGTTCTTC

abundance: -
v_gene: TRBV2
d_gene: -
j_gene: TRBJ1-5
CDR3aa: CASSEDSTGNQPQHF
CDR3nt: TGTGCCAGCAGTGAAGATTCGACAGGAAATCAGCCCCAGCATTTT

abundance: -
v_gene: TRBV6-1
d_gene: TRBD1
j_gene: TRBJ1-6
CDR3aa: CASSEQTGVFVSPLHF
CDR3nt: TGTGCCAGCAGTGAACAAACAGGGGTGTTTGTTTCACCCCTCCACTTT

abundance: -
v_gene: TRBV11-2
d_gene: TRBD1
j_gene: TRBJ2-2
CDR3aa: CASSSYARQGTGELFF
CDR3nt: TGTGCCAGCAGCTCCTACGCACGACAGGGGACCGGGGAGCTGTTTTTT

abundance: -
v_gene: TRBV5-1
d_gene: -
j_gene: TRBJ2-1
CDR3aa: CASSLTGRNEQFF
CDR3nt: TGCGCCAGCAGCTTGACAGGACGGAATGAGCAGTTCTTC

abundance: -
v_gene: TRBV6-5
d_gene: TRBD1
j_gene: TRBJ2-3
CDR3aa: CASSLQGQSTDTQYF
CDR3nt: TGTGCCAGCAGCCTACAGGGGCAGAGCACAGATACGCAGTATTTT

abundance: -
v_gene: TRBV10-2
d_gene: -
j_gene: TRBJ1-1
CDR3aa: CASSDPEGTNTEAFF
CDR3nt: TGCGCCAGCAGTGATCCGGAGGGGACGAACACTGAAGCTTTCTTT

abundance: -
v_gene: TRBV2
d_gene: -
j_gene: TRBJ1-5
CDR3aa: CASSSTDQPQHF
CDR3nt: TGTGCCAGCAGTAGCACCGATCAGCCCCAGCATTTT

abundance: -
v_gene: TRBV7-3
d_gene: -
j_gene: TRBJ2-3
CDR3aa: CASSLMGDDTDTQYF
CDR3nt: TGTGCCAGCAGCTTAATGGGAGATGACACAGATACGCAGTATTTT

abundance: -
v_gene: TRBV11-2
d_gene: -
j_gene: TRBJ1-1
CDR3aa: CASSLLSKGFAEAFF
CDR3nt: TGTGCCAGCAGCCTACTTAGTAAGGGCTTCGCTGAAGCTTTCTTT

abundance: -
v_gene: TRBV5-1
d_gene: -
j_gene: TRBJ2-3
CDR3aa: CASSLGRPRADTQYF
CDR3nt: TGCGCCAGCAGCTTGGGTCGGCCCAGGGCAGATACGCAGTATTTT

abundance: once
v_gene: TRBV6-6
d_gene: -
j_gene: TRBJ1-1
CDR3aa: CASRSQGNTEAFF
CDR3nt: TGTGCCAGCAGATCTCAAGGAAACACTGAAGCTTTCTTT

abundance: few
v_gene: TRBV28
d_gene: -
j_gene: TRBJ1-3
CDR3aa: CASSPRGVGSGNTIYF
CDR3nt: TGTGCCAGCAGTCCCCGCGGGGTGGGCTCTGGAAACACCATATATTTT

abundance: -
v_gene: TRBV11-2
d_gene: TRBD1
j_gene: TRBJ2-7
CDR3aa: CASSAGQGREQYF
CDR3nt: TGTGCCAGCAGCGCCGGACAGGGCCGGGAGCAGTACTTC

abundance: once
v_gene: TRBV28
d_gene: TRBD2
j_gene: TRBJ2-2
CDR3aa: CASRSGTRAGELFF
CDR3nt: TGTGCCAGCAGAAGCGGGACTAGGGCCGGGGAGCTGTTTTTT